What follows are 30 T cell receptor beta chains derived from one specimen sequenced in a study of shared clonotypes between healthy human individuals. The assay was immunoSEQ multiplex PCR, and TCRdb's table has in-frame clones only and misses some. The sample lists 650,000 to 800,000 clones; roughly nine tenths were seen once. In the naive CD8 group, cells lacked CD45RO and were positively selected for CCR7, so terminally differentiated effector memory CD45RA+ cells were left out. Sequenced: naive CD8+ T cells sorted from blood. These receptors were collected from a man aged 30 to 39 in good health.

The chain uses TRBV10-3 and TRBJ2-7; 9 nucleotides match TRBD2. CDR1 is ENHRY, CDR2 SYGVKD, per germline. Unmatched junction bases numbered 12, after V lost 2 bases and J lost 7 bases. This CDR3 is built from 16 residues. Here the CDR3 DNA reads TGTGCCATCAGTGAGACCGGTAGCGGGAGAATGGGAGAGCAGTACTTC. Residues: CAISETGSGRMGEQYF.

The chain links TRBV7-9 to TRBJ1-2; no clear D gene. Germline V gene data show CDR1 as SEHNR and CDR2 as FQNEAQ (reference sequence). Trimming removed 2 bases at V and 0 bases at J, with 10 bases between. The CDR3 is made up of 15 amino acids. CDR3 nucleotide sequence: TGTGCCAGCAGCTTATGGTCGGCGGCTAACTATGGCTACACCTTC. It yields the protein CASSLWSAANYGYTF.

This rearrangement joins TRBV4-1 to TRBJ2-1; a possible D gene is TRBD2 (6 bases). V lost 0 bases to trimming and J lost 7 bases, with 19 bases between them. Germline values: CDR1 MGHRA, CDR2 YSYEKL. This CDR3 is 17 amino acids long. In DNA form, the CDR3 reads TGCGCCAGCAGCCAAGATGCTAGCGCGATGCGAGAAAATGAGCAGTTCTTC. Protein sequence: CASSQDASAMRENEQFF.

There are a few counts of this clone. This chain uses TRBV4-1 with TRBJ2-3; no definite D call. Germline V CDR1 and CDR2: MGHRA, YSYEKL. The CDR3 runs 14 residues. The V end lost 6 bases, the J end lost 4 bases, and 14 bases lay between the germline ends. CDR3 amino acids: CASRGWSLADTQYF. In DNA form, the CDR3 reads TGCGCCAGCAGGGGCTGGAGTCTAGCAGATACGCAGTATTTT.

The chain uses TRBV14 and TRBJ1-3; a weak D match, TRBD1 (5 bases). The CDR3 spans 16 residues. V lost 5 bases, J lost 0 bases, and 14 bases lay in between. Germline assignment: CDR1 SGHDN and CDR2 FVKESK. The CDR3 nucleotides are TGTGCCAGCAGCGTCCGACAGTTCAGCTCTGGAAACACCATATATTTT. It translates to CASSVRQFSSGNTIYF.

For this clone: The junction departs from the called germline gene at one end, perhaps through a read error. V usage is TRBV9 and J usage is TRBJ1-2; 12 nucleotides match TRBD1. The CDR3 is 16 amino acids. The germline gives CDR1 SGDLS, CDR2 YYNGEE. The CDR3 DNA follows: TGTGCCAGCAGCGCCGGGACAGGGGGCCCTAATTATGGCTACACCTTC. Amino acids: CASSAGTGGPNYGYTF.

As to this clone: Other DNA sequences in this sample translate to the same CDR3. The chain uses TRBV29-1 and TRBJ2-1; tentatively, D is TRBD2 (6 bases). The CDR3 length is 13 residues. Germline assignment: CDR1 SQVTM and CDR2 ANQGSEA. V gave up 4 bases and J gave up 4 bases, with 11 bases separating them. In DNA form, the CDR3 reads TGCAGCGTTGTGGGGGGAAGTTACAATGAGCAGTTCTTC. Amino acids: CSVVGGSYNEQFF.

The chain couples TRBV9 to TRBJ2-1, with D hard to call. The V gene's germline CDR1 is SGDLS and CDR2 YYNGEE. This CDR3 has 14 residues. With 0 bases removed from V and 1 base from J, the gap between germline ends came to 5 bases. The CDR3 region is CASSVETSYNEQFF. As DNA, the CDR3 is TGTGCCAGCAGCGTAGAGACGTCCTACAATGAGCAGTTCTTC.

The chain combines TRBV9 with TRBJ1-3; unclear D gene. Germline V gene data show CDR1 as SGDLS and CDR2 as YYNGEE. This CDR3 contains 15 residues. V dropped 5 bases and J dropped 0 bases, with 12 bases sitting between them. The CDR3: CASSPDEYSGNTIYF. As DNA, the CDR3 is TGTGCCAGCAGTCCCGACGAGTACTCTGGAAACACCATATATTTT.

This clone appeared once. The chain uses TRBV7-2 and TRBJ2-1, with 7 bases identical to TRBD2. The CDR3 loop spans 15 amino acids. Germline V gene sequence: CDR1 SGHTA, CDR2 FQGNSA. The V gene end was trimmed by 4 bases and the J gene end by 4 bases; junction bases not matched to a gene: 7. As DNA, the CDR3 is TGTGCCAGCAGCTGGCTGACGGGAGGATACAATGAGCAGTTCTTC. Amino acids: CASSWLTGGYNEQFF.

As regards this clone: The junction and the germline gene differ at one end; a read error may be behind it. At the DNA level, this CDR3 is encoded by other sequences in the same sample as well. This chain connects TRBV30 to TRBJ2-5; the match to TRBD1 covers 7 bases. CDR3 size: 14 residues. CDR1 is GTSNPN and CDR2 is SVGIG in the germline V gene (reference sequence). The CDR3: CAWSPTGLGETQYF. Written as DNA, the CDR3 is TGTGCCTGGAGTCCGACAGGGTTGGGAGAGACTCAGTACTTC.

The chain uses TRBV7-6 and TRBJ2-3; D gene unclear. The CDR3 runs to 15 residues. V was pared by 4 bases and J by 0 bases, with 11 bases between. Germline-derived CDR1 and CDR2 are SGHVS and FNYEAQ. The CDR3 bases are TGTGCCAGCAGCTCATCAGCTGGTAGCACAGATACGCAGTATTTT. Translating it yields CASSSSAGSTDTQYF.

This chain connects TRBV7-9 to TRBJ1-1; TRBD1 matches at 7 bases. Germline loops: CDR1 SEHNR, CDR2 FQNEAQ (reference sequence). Trimming at V came to 5 bases and at J to 3 bases, leaving 9 bases not matched to a gene. This CDR3 spans 15 amino acids. The CDR3: CASSTRTGYDTEAFF. The DNA of the CDR3 is TGTGCCAGCAGCACCCGGACAGGTTACGACACTGAAGCTTTCTTT.

The V gene is TRBV29-1, the J gene TRBJ2-6; 8 bases align to TRBD1. V was clipped by 6 bases and J by 1 base; unmatched bases: 5. The CDR3 sequence is 15 residues long. Germline-derived CDR1 and CDR2 are SQVTM and ANQGSEA. The CDR3 DNA is TGCAGCGTAGGGACAGGCACTTCTGGGGCCAACGTCCTGACTTTC. Translation gives CSVGTGTSGANVLTF. Supplemented by reference TRBV29-1 and TRBJ2-6, the full variable domain reads SAVISQKPSRDICQRGTSLTIQCQVDSQVTMMFWYRQQPGQSLTLIATANQGSEATYESGFVIDKFPISRPNLTFSTLTVSNMSPEDSSIYLCSVGTGTSGANVLTFGAGSRLTVL.

The rearrangement joins TRBV10-3 to TRBJ1-5; the match to TRBD1 covers 10 bases. The germline V gene has CDR1 ENHRY and CDR2 SYGVKD. V shed 6 bases, J shed 6 bases, and the junction held 5 bases outside the gene matches. The CDR3 sequence is 14 residues long. The chain's CDR3 is CAISPGQGTQPQHF. DNA of the CDR3: TGTGCCATCAGCCCGGGACAGGGGACTCAGCCCCAGCATTTT.

DNA of the CDR3: TGTGCCAGCAGCTTAGTCGGGGACACCGGGGAGCTGTTTTTT. It codes for CASSLVGDTGELFF. The chain employs TRBV7-6 and TRBJ2-2; TRBD2 is a possible D gene (5 bases). Germline V CDR1 and CDR2: SGHVS, FNYEAQ. The V end lost 1 base, the J end lost 3 bases, and 6 bases lay between the germline ends. There are 14 residues in the CDR3.

The chain couples TRBV9 to TRBJ2-3; D is uncertain. Germline lookup yields CDR1 SGDLS and CDR2 YYNGEE. Trimming cost V 2 bases and J 2 bases, with 9 bases left between them. This CDR3 spans 14 amino acids. The CDR3 reads CASSVWGFTDTQYF. The CDR3 nucleotides read TGTGCCAGCAGCGTTTGGGGTTTCACAGATACGCAGTATTTT.

The chain has TRBV27 and TRBJ2-1; 13 bases are shared with TRBD2. The CDR3 contains 15 residues. CDR1 and CDR2 (germline): MNHEY, SMNVEV (reference sequence). J was trimmed by 7 bases and V by 4 bases; bases with no gene match: 4. As DNA, the CDR3 is TGTGCCAGCAGTTCGGGACTAGCGGGGAGGAATGAGCAGTTCTTC. Protein: CASSSGLAGRNEQFF.

The J gene is TRBJ2-5, the V gene TRBV27, with D possibly being TRBD1 or TRBD2 (5 bases each). The germline CDR1 and CDR2 sequences are MNHEY and SMNVEV (reference sequence). The V end lost 1 base, the J end lost 2 bases, and 11 bases lay between the germline ends. The CDR3 covers 15 residues. CDR3 sequence reads: CASSLYGWGQETQYF. The CDR3 DNA is TGTGCCAGCAGTTTATATGGTTGGGGGCAAGAGACCCAGTACTTC.

This chain uses TRBV19 with TRBJ2-1, with 9 bases lining up with TRBD1. This CDR3 contains 16 residues. Germline trimming cut 3 bases from V and 8 bases from J; bases unmatched to any gene: 11. The germline CDR1 and CDR2 sequences are LNHDA and SQIVND (reference sequence). CDR3 bases: TGTGCCAGTAGTATTGACAGGGGGGCTCCTATCGATGAGCAGTTCTTC. Its translation is CASSIDRGAPIDEQFF.

V usage is TRBV27 and J usage is TRBJ2-7, with TRBD1 matching 8 bases. V lost 3 bases to trimming and J lost 4 bases; unmatched junction nucleotides: 11. CDR1 is MNHEY, CDR2 SMNVEV, per germline (reference sequence). The CDR3 is 16 residues long. The CDR3 loop reads CASSFKSGGVRYEQYF. In DNA, the CDR3 is TGTGCCAGCAGTTTCAAATCAGGGGGCGTCAGGTACGAGCAGTACTTC.

The chain is built from TRBV28 and TRBJ2-7; D may be TRBD1 (5 bases). CDR3 length: 15 amino acids. V was cut by 4 bases and J by 6 bases, with 19 bases left in between. Germline loops: CDR1 MDHEN, CDR2 SYDVKM. CDR3 in amino acids: CASSSGLLKGVEQYF. CDR3 DNA sequence: TGTGCCAGCAGTTCCGGTTTACTTAAAGGGGTCGAGCAGTACTTC. Full variable domain (missing parts from reference TRBV28 and TRBJ2-7): DVKVTQSSRYLVKRTGEKVFLECVQDMDHENMFWYRQDPGLGLRLIYFSYDVKMKEKGDIPEGYSVSREKKERFSLILESASTNQTSMYLCASSSGLLKGVEQYFGPGTRLTVT.

This chain connects TRBV19 to TRBJ1-4, with a possible D match to TRBD1 (6 bases). V was cut by 3 bases and J by 7 bases, with 18 bases left in between. CDR3 length equals 16 residues. Germline V gene lookup returns CDR1 LNHDA and CDR2 SQIVND (reference sequence). The CDR3: CASSIEVGGAVEKLFF. The DNA for the CDR3 is TGTGCCAGTAGTATTGAAGTTGGGGGCGCGGTTGAAAAACTGTTTTTT.

The V and J genes are TRBV27 and TRBJ2-1; 10 nucleotides align to TRBD1. Trimming took 2 bases from V and 4 from J; bases not matched to a gene: 5. Per the germline V gene, CDR1 is MNHEY and CDR2 is SMNVEV (reference sequence). The CDR3 sequence is 16 residues long. CDR3 in amino acids: CASSLTPGQGYNEQFF. Here the CDR3 DNA reads TGTGCCAGCAGTTTAACCCCGGGACAGGGGTACAATGAGCAGTTCTTC.

This chain connects TRBV28 to TRBJ2-7; 9 nucleotides align to TRBD2. Germline V gives CDR1 MDHEN, CDR2 SYDVKM. V shed 2 bases, J shed 3 bases, and the junction held 5 bases outside the gene matches. CDR3 length equals 15 residues. DNA for the CDR3: TGTGCCAGCAGTTTACGGCGGGAGGGCCTCTACGAGCAGTACTTC. Its protein is CASSLRREGLYEQYF. The full variable domain, rest sourced from reference TRBV28 and TRBJ2-7, is DVKVTQSSRYLVKRTGEKVFLECVQDMDHENMFWYRQDPGLGLRLIYFSYDVKMKEKGDIPEGYSVSREKKERFSLILESASTNQTSMYLCASSLRREGLYEQYFGPGTRLTVT.

Only one count was recorded for this clone. The genes are TRBV5-6 and TRBJ2-3; tentative D call: TRBD2 (5 bases). From germline, CDR1 is SGHDT and CDR2 YYEEEE. This CDR3 has 15 residues. V dropped 1 base and J dropped 6 bases, with 15 bases sitting between them. The CDR3 region has the DNA TGTGCCAGCAGCTTGCTCGAGGGTACACACGATACGCAGTATTTT. It is translated as CASSLLEGTHDTQYF.

The genes are TRBV19 and TRBJ2-2, with 7 nucleotides matching TRBD2. The germline CDR1 and CDR2 sequences are LNHDA and SQIVND (reference sequence). The CDR3 extends over 15 amino acids. Trimming removed 6 bases from V and 5 bases from J; junction bases left unmatched: 9. The CDR3 region has the DNA TGTGCCAGTAGAGAGGGCGGGAGTTATACCGGGGAGCTGTTTTTT. Protein sequence: CASREGGSYTGELFF. Combining the CDR3 with reference TRBV19 and TRBJ2-2 gives the whole variable domain DGGITQSPKYLFRKEGQNVTLSCEQNLNHDAMYWYRQDPGQGLRLIYYSQIVNDFQKGDIAEGYSVSREKKESFPLTVTSAQKNPTAFYLCASREGGSYTGELFFGEGSRLTVL.

Comments on this clone: Other DNA sequences in this sample translate to the same CDR3. This rearrangement joins TRBV4-1 to TRBJ2-7; 9 bases are shared with TRBD2. From germline, CDR1 is MGHRA and CDR2 YSYEKL. This CDR3 has 14 amino acids. Unmatched junction bases numbered 0, after V lost 2 bases and J lost 1 base. The CDR3 region has the DNA TGCGCCAGCAGCCAACTAGCGGGGTCCTACGAGCAGTACTTC. As protein: CASSQLAGSYEQYF.

The chain combines TRBV6-5 with TRBJ2-2, with 7 bases fitting TRBD1. V trimming: 6 bases; J trimming: 7 bases; junction bases outside the gene matches: 5. The CDR3 has 13 amino acids. The germline V gene has CDR1 MNHEY and CDR2 SVGAGI. CDR3 nucleotide sequence: TGTGCCAGCAGCGCGACAGGGTTCGGGGAGCTGTTTTTT. Protein sequence: CASSATGFGELFF.

This sequence joins TRBV11-2 and TRBJ2-7; 10 nucleotides line up with TRBD1. The germline V gene encodes CDR1 SGHAT and CDR2 FQNNGV. This CDR3 has 14 amino acids. The V and J ends lost 2 bases and 5 bases, in that order; junction bases with no gene match: 3. CDR3 protein: CASSLLGQGDEQYF. The CDR3 nucleotides are TGTGCCAGCAGCTTATTAGGACAGGGGGACGAGCAGTACTTC.